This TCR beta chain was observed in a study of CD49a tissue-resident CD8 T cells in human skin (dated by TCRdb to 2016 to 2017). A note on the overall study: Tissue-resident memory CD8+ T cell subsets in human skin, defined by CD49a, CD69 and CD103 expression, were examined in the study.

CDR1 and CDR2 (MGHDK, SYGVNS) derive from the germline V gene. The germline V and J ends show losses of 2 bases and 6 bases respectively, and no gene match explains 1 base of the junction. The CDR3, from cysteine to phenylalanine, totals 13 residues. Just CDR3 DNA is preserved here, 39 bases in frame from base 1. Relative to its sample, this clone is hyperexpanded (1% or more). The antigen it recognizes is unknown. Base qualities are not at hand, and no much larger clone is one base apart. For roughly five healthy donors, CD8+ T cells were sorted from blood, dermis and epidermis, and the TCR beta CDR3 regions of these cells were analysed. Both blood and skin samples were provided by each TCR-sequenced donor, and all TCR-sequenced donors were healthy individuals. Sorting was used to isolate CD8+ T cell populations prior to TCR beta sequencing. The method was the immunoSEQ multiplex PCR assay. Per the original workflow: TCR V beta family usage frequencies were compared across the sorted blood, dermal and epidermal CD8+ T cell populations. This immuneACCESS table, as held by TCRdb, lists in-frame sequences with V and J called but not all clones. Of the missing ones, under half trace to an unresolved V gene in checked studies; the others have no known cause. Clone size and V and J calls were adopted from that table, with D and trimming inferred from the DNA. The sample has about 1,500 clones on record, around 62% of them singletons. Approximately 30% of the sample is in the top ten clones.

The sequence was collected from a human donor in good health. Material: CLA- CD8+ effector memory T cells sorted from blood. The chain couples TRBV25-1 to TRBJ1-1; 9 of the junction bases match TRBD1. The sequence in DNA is TGTGCCAGCAGTGAAGGGACAGGGCCTGAAGCTTTCTTT. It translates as CASSEGTGPEAFF.